The 27 T cell receptor beta chains given below trace back to one sample, sequenced in a study of blood T cell repertoires in COVID-19. Libraries were prepared by immunoSEQ multiplex PCR; TCRdb keeps only in-frame clonotypes and omits some of them. Of 70,000 or so clones in the sample, 75% to 90% were seen once. Sequenced input: peripheral blood. These receptors were obtained from a man between 25 and 39 years old with acute or convalescent COVID-19.

The CDR3 protein is CASSLEGLTRGYTF. The CDR3 DNA sequence: TGTGCCAGCAGCTTAGAAGGACTCACGCGGGGCTACACCTTC. The chain joins TRBV7-9 to TRBJ1-2, with no clear D. The CDR3 runs to 14 residues. Germline V CDR1 and CDR2: SEHNR, FQNEAQ (reference sequence). Trimming pared 1 base from V and 8 bases from J, leaving 14 bases between.

This clone was observed a handful of times. This sequence joins TRBV2 and TRBJ2-3; TRBD2 aligns across 13 bases. CDR1 SNHLY and CDR2 FYNNEI come from the germline V gene. The CDR3 has 18 amino acids. With 5 bases clipped from V and 2 bases from J, the junction kept 10 bases outside the gene matches. The CDR3 sequence is CASSRTSGSGWVTDTQYF. The CDR3 bases are TGTGCCAGCAGTCGGACTAGCGGGAGTGGGTGGGTCACAGATACGCAGTATTTT.

This clone occurred once. J is TRBJ1-4 and V is TRBV5-1; 8 positions match TRBD1. Germline assignment: CDR1 SGHRS and CDR2 YFSETQ. The CDR3 contains 17 residues. With V trimmed by 0 bases and J by 0 bases, 4 bases remained unmatched. CDR3 bases: TGCGCCAGCAGCTTGGAGGGGGACAGGACAACTAATGAAAAACTGTTTTTT. This codes for CASSLEGDRTTNEKLFF.

The CDR3 DNA sequence: TGTGCCAGCAGCCCTCAAGACGGGGATGGCTACACCTTC. This gives the protein CASSPQDGDGYTF. The rearrangement links TRBV7-6 to TRBJ1-2, with D unclear. CDR1 and CDR2 (germline): SGHVS, FNYEAQ. This CDR3 spans 13 amino acids. The V end was cut by 5 bases, the J end by 6 bases, with 13 bases between.

This chain links TRBV19 with TRBJ2-1; D may be TRBD2 (6 bases). From germline, CDR1 is LNHDA and CDR2 SQIVND (reference sequence). This CDR3 is 14 amino acids long. Between the trimmed V and J ends, which lost 5 bases and 14 bases, there was a span of 22 bases. The DNA of the CDR3 is TGTGCCAGTAGTTCCCCAAGGGGTTCTCGGGGGAAGTTCTTC. Its protein is CASSSPRGSRGKFF.

The V and J genes are TRBV5-4 and TRBJ1-1; TRBD1 aligns across 7 bases. The V gene's germline CDR1 is SGHNT and CDR2 YYREEE (reference sequence). The CDR3 extends over 15 amino acids. Germline trimming cut 7 bases from V and 1 base from J; bases unmatched to any gene: 10. The CDR3 DNA follows: TGTGCCAGCGGCGCAAAGGGACAGCGGAACACTGAAGCTTTCTTT. Its translation is CASGAKGQRNTEAFF. Full variable domain (remainder filled in from reference TRBV5-4 and TRBJ1-1): ETGVTQSPTHLIKTRGQQVTLRCSSQSGHNTVSWYQQALGQGPQFIFQYYREEENGRGNFPPRFSGLQFPNYSSELNVNALELDDSALYLCASGAKGQRNTEAFFGQGTRLTVV.

The V gene is TRBV7-8, the J gene TRBJ2-3; D is possibly TRBD2 (6 bases). In germline, CDR1 is SGHVS, CDR2 FQNEAQ. Trimming left V 5 bases short and J 0 bases short, with 21 bases between. The CDR3 totals 18 residues. DNA of the CDR3: TGTGCCAGCAGCCCGAACCGCAAGGGACTGTCTAGCACAGATACGCAGTATTTT. Amino acids: CASSPNRKGLSSTDTQYF.

This clone was recorded a few times. The J gene is TRBJ2-7, the V gene TRBV12-3 or TRBV12-4; D may be TRBD1 (6 bases). This CDR3 contains 13 residues. Deletions cut 6 bases from V and 1 base from J, with 10 bases between. The CDR3 loop is CASRTQGSYEQYF. For the CDR3, the DNA is TGTGCCAGCAGGACACAGGGTTCCTACGAGCAGTACTTC.

The CDR3 DNA follows: TGCAGTGCTAGTATCCAGGGGGCGCGGGGCTACACCTTC. Amino acids: CSASIQGARGYTF. This chain links TRBV20-1 with TRBJ1-2, with 8 bases fitting TRBD1. The ends lost 3 bases at V and 8 bases at J; junction bases unmatched: 8. This CDR3 is 13 amino acids long. The germline gives CDR1 DFQATT, CDR2 SNEGSKA (reference sequence).

J is TRBJ2-2 and V is TRBV9, with D possibly TRBD1 on 6 matching bases. V lost 4 bases, J lost 2 bases, and 12 bases lay in between. Per the germline V gene, CDR1 is SGDLS and CDR2 is YYNGEE. The CDR3 has 15 residues. For the CDR3, the DNA is TGTGCCAGCAGCCAGAGACAGGTTAACACCGGGGAGCTGTTTTTT. It yields the protein CASSQRQVNTGELFF.

J is TRBJ2-1 and V is TRBV3-1 (or the pseudogene TRBV3-2); 8 bases align to TRBD2. Germline values: CDR1 LGHDT, CDR2 YNNKEL (reference sequence). The CDR3 totals 16 residues. The ends lost 1 base at V and 1 base at J; junction bases unmatched: 3. In nucleotides, the CDR3 is TGTGCCAGCAGCCAAGGGGGCGGGAGGTCCTACAATGAGCAGTTCTTC. This sequence encodes CASSQGGGRSYNEQFF.

The V gene is TRBV5-8, the J gene TRBJ2-3; 13 bases agree with TRBD2. The CDR3 loop spans 16 amino acids. CDR1 and CDR2 (germline): SGHTS, YDEGEE. V lost 4 bases and J lost 3; bases outside the gene matches: 5. This CDR3 is CASSLGTSGATDTQYF. As DNA, the CDR3 is TGTGCCAGCAGCCTCGGGACTAGCGGGGCAACAGATACGCAGTATTTT.

This chain links TRBV27 with TRBJ2-7, with 7 bases aligning to TRBD1. V lost 5 bases and J lost 9; bases outside the gene matches: 7. Germline V gene lookup returns CDR1 MNHEY and CDR2 SMNVEV (reference sequence). The CDR3 contains 12 residues. For the CDR3, the DNA is TGTGCCAGCAGTCCCCGACAGGGATCGCAGTACTTC. Protein: CASSPRQGSQYF.

The chain has TRBV4-1 and TRBJ2-3; the D gene is possibly TRBD2 (6 bases). The length of the CDR3 is 15 residues. Germline V gene lookup returns CDR1 MGHRA and CDR2 YSYEKL. Trimming stripped 3 bases from V and 3 bases from J, with 13 bases between. CDR3 residues: CASSQRGTLTDTQYF. The CDR3 DNA reads TGCGCCAGCAGCCAGAGAGGGACTTTGACAGATACGCAGTATTTT.

V and J are TRBV10-3 and TRBJ1-3, with 9 bases aligning to TRBD1. Germline V gene data show CDR1 as ENHRY and CDR2 as SYGVKD. The CDR3 sequence is 15 residues long. The junction had 7 bases not matched to a gene; V was cut back by 3 bases and J by 7 bases. For the CDR3, the DNA is TGTGCCATCAGTGATACAACAGGGGGCGGGAACACCATATATTTT. Translating it yields CAISDTTGGGNTIYF.

The chain uses TRBV15 and TRBJ1-2; tentatively, D is TRBD1 (5 bases). The CDR3 contains 14 residues. Germline V gene data show CDR1 as LNHNV and CDR2 as YYDKDF (reference sequence). Trimming cost V 5 bases and J 6 bases, with 16 bases left between them. In nucleotides, the CDR3 is TGTGCCACCAGCGGTGGACAATTTTCGGATGGCTACACCTTC. Its protein product is CATSGGQFSDGYTF.

The chain combines TRBV9 with TRBJ2-3, with 7 bases identical to TRBD2. V dropped 2 bases and J dropped 2; count of bases not matched to a gene: 2. Germline V gene sequence: CDR1 SGDLS, CDR2 YYNGEE. This CDR3 has 14 residues. CDR3 DNA: TGTGCCAGCAGCGTGGGGGGGGACACAGATACGCAGTATTTT. This translates into CASSVGGDTDTQYF.

The chain recombines TRBV28 with TRBJ1-5; 7 nucleotides line up with TRBD1. This CDR3 comprises 14 residues. The V gene's germline CDR1 is MDHEN and CDR2 SYDVKM. The ends lost 5 bases at V and 3 bases at J; junction bases unmatched: 4. For the CDR3, the DNA is TGTGCCAGCAGTACCGGGACAGTCAATCAGCCCCAGCATTTT. Translating it yields CASSTGTVNQPQHF.

The rearrangement uses TRBV4-1 and TRBJ2-3; maybe TRBD1 (6 bases). Trimming removed 5 bases at V and 0 bases at J, with 18 bases between. Per the germline V gene, CDR1 is MGHRA and CDR2 is YSYEKL. This CDR3 is 17 amino acids long. The chain's CDR3 is CASSSLYYRVSTDTQYF. CDR3 nucleotides: TGCGCCAGCAGCTCCCTCTATTACAGGGTTAGCACAGATACGCAGTATTTT.

Worth noting for this clone: The junction departs from the called germline gene at one end, perhaps through a read error. The V gene is TRBV7-7, the J gene TRBJ2-1; 8 bases align to TRBD2. The germline V gene has CDR1 SSHAT and CDR2 FNYEAQ (reference sequence). The CDR3 loop spans 20 amino acids. CDR3 DNA sequence: TGTGCTAGCAGCTTAGCCGGAGGCTGGCGGGGGGCGAGGTTCGGGAATGAGCAGTTCTTC. As protein: CASSLAGGWRGARFGNEQFF.

This clone has only one observation. The chain couples TRBV28 to TRBJ1-1, with TRBD1 as a possible D gene (5 bases). CDR3 length: 12 amino acids. Trimming took 5 bases from V and 6 from J, leaving 10 bases between them. Germline V gene sequence: CDR1 MDHEN, CDR2 SYDVKM. CDR3 nucleotide sequence: TGTGCCAGCAGTCCCAGGGTTCCTGAAGCTTTCTTT. This translates into CASSPRVPEAFF.

The V and J genes are TRBV7-2 and TRBJ2-5, with no clear D. CDR1 and CDR2 (germline): SGHTA, FQGNSA. V shed 1 base and J shed 2 bases, with 8 bases lying between them. There are 14 residues in the CDR3. The CDR3 nucleotides are TGTGCCAGCAGCTTAGATTTCGGTCAAGAGACCCAGTACTTC. It yields the protein CASSLDFGQETQYF.

The chain has TRBV7-2 and TRBJ2-1; TRBD2 matches at 7 bases. The germline gives CDR1 SGHTA, CDR2 FQGNSA. This CDR3 comprises 16 residues. The V segment lost 5 bases and the J segment 4 bases; nucleotides outside the gene matches: 11. CDR3 DNA sequence: TGTGCCAGCAGCCCCGGGAGCGGGATTGGGTACAATGAGCAGTTCTTC. It translates to CASSPGSGIGYNEQFF.

The chain combines TRBV29-1 with TRBJ1-1; D not certain. CDR1 is SQVTM, CDR2 ANQGSEA, per germline. This CDR3 contains 12 residues. V lost 2 bases to trimming and J lost 7 bases, with 11 bases between them. CDR3 DNA: TGCAGCGTTGAACCCGGCGGCGGTGAAGCTTTCTTT. This encodes CSVEPGGGEAFF.

The rearrangement links TRBV7-2 to TRBJ1-4, with 7 bases identical to TRBD1. CDR3 length: 14 residues. Per germline, CDR1 SGHTA and CDR2 FQGNSA. With 2 bases clipped from V and 5 bases from J, the junction kept 2 bases outside the gene matches. The DNA of the CDR3 is TGTGCCAGCAGCTTAAGCAGGGGGAATGAAAAACTGTTTTTT. It is translated as CASSLSRGNEKLFF.

This clone appeared once. J is TRBJ2-3 and V is TRBV5-1, with TRBD2 matching 9 bases. J gave up 5 bases and V 3 bases, and 13 bases lay outside the gene matches. Germline V lookup: CDR1 SGHRS, CDR2 YFSETQ. The CDR3 covers 17 residues. The CDR3: CASSSSNQREVGDTQYF. For the CDR3, the DNA is TGCGCCAGCAGCTCCTCGAACCAGCGGGAGGTAGGAGATACGCAGTATTTT.

The chain has TRBV7-9 and TRBJ1-2, with D possibly matching TRBD1 (5 bases). V was clipped by 3 bases and J by 8 bases, with 13 bases between them. Germline V lookup: CDR1 SEHNR, CDR2 FQNEAQ (reference sequence). There are 13 residues in the CDR3. The DNA for the CDR3 is TGTGCCAGCAGCTTTACATCAGGGAAAGGCTACACCTTC. This gives the protein CASSFTSGKGYTF.